What follows are 4 T cell receptor beta chains derived from one specimen sequenced in a study of T cells in Graves' hyperthyroidism and ophthalmopathy. RNA transcripts provided the source from which TCR beta CDR3 regions were amplified. Primed by the HTBI set, a first-round RT-PCR was run on the TCR CDR3. TCRdb independently ran MiXCR on the multiplex PCR reads; one entry per CDR3 protein. The sample holds around 660,000 distinct CDR3 sequences, roughly 45% seen once. Source material: peripheral blood or thyroid tissue (not recorded which). The receptors were sampled from an adult man with Graves' disease, either hyperthyroidism or ophthalmopathy (not recorded which).

Turning to this clonotype: Given a much more abundant clone one base away, this may be a read error. V usage is TRBV6-1 and J usage is TRBJ2-5; TRBD2 matches at 8 bases. Germline V gives CDR1 MNHNS, CDR2 SASEGT. V gave up 6 bases and J gave up 2 bases; unmatched junction bases: 5. The CDR3 runs to 14 residues. CDR3 DNA sequence: TGTGCCAGCAGCTCCCGGGAGGGTCAAGAGACCCAGTACTTC. Translation: CASSSREGQETQYF.

The J gene is TRBJ1-5, the V gene TRBV5-5; D perhaps matches TRBD1 (6 bases). The V gene lost 5 bases and the J gene lost 7 bases, with 13 bases spanning the gap. This CDR3 region has 13 residues. Germline V gives CDR1 SGHKS, CDR2 YYEKEE (reference sequence). In DNA, the CDR3 is TGTGCCAGCAGTGATCTAACAGGGCAGCCCCAGCATTTT. This translates into CASSDLTGQPQHF.

V gene TRBV29-1 combines with J gene TRBJ1-2; the D gene is possibly TRBD1 (6 bases). The CDR3 runs to 11 residues. In germline, CDR1 is SQVTM, CDR2 ANQGSEA. Trimming removed 7 bases at V and 4 bases at J, with 10 bases between. CDR3 protein: CSAGTLYGYTF. The DNA for the CDR3 is TGCAGCGCCGGGACACTCTATGGCTACACCTTC. The variable domain in full, completed from reference TRBV29-1 and TRBJ1-2, reads SAVISQKPSRDICQRGTSLTIQCQVDSQVTMMFWYRQQPGQSLTLIATANQGSEATYESGFVIDKFPISRPNLTFSTLTVSNMSPEDSSIYLCSAGTLYGYTFGSGTRLTVV.

Details on this clonotype: A much larger clone differs from this one at a single base, so this may be a read error. The chain employs TRBV10-3 and TRBJ2-7; TRBD1 or TRBD2 may be the D gene (6 bases each). Germline lookup yields CDR1 ENHRY and CDR2 SYGVKD. Trimming cost V 8 bases and J 5 bases, with 19 bases left between them. The CDR3 spans 14 residues. The CDR3 spells CAIGSNREANEQYF. CDR3 nucleotide sequence: TGTGCCATCGGGTCTAACAGGGAGGCCAACGAGCAGTACTTC.